The rows below give T cell receptor beta chains drawn from one sample of a study of T cells in Graves' hyperthyroidism and ophthalmopathy. TCRdb analysed the multiplex PCR reads with MiXCR anew, one entry per CDR3 protein. The sample lists 300,000 to 350,000 distinct CDR3 sequences, around 23% occurring once. Specimen: blood. Receptors were obtained from a woman aged 50 to 60 with Graves' hyperthyroidism. CDR3s leave out the opening cysteine and the closing phenylalanine or tryptophan. Each record gives: CDR3 protein, clone size, V gene. Rows give clone size only sometimes, using once, few, many, or a class for an expanded clone.

ASSSRLAGVGEQF | many | TRBV11-3
ASTPEKDTQY | many | TRBV28
ASSESWDRGHYNYGYT | NA | TRBV6-4
ASRVAGGSNNEQF | few | TRBV3-1
ASSPRTWTTGELF | NA | TRBV28
ASSATTDQPQH | NA | TRBV7-3
ASSLRPPDWSTDTQY | many | TRBV7-2
ASIHRAQGLNTEAF | NA | TRBV19
ASGSGSGAKQF | NA | TRBV12-5
ASSWSFRDRQAF | NA | TRBV5-6
ASSYSGRPMSGGYT | few | TRBV6-5
SARDDRVSAYEQY | many | TRBV20-1
ATSAVGGYGYNEQF | few | TRBV24-1
ASRVNSNSPLH | many | TRBV11-3
ASSLPQNSPLH | NA | TRBV7-3
ASSLSSLASETQY | many | TRBV7-8
SASPGAQAF | NA | TRBV20-1
ASSLVGSNTGELF | many | TRBV11-2
ASRTSGRKDTQY | many | TRBV6-1
ATSDLGRAVGGQY | NA | TRBV24-1
ASSLPGTVNEKLF | many | TRBV28
ATSDSINYKQY | NA | TRBV24-1
ASSPVGQGYEDNEQF | NA | TRBV18
ASRSPGVYGYT | many | TRBV12-3/TRBV12-4
ASSYSSGGTQETQY | many | TRBV6-5
ASSPFRETQY | many | TRBV11-2
ASSSDSSSNQPQH | NA | TRBV12-3/TRBV12-4
ASSPGQGEVTGELF | few | TRBV18
SVQRGNADTQY | few | TRBV29-1
ASSLTGVNYEQY | NA | TRBV5-4
ASSSLSGRGDTQY | many | TRBV11-2
ASSERGFTGELF | many | TRBV10-1
AWSGGVGGPPEQY | many | TRBV30
ASSSTDTNTEAF | NA | TRBV12-3/TRBV12-4
ASSLTPGQGPSGELF | NA | TRBV5-1
ASSKLVSNQLQH | NA | TRBV19
SVEASGQALFT | many | TRBV29-1
ASSIQGAGYNEQF | NA | TRBV19
SARDPDYNSYEQY | many | TRBV20-1
ASSLGDRGGQETQY | NA | TRBV11-2
ASSSGTTNTGELF | many | TRBV3-1
ASSRPTSGSAEQF | NA | TRBV2
ASSARGLANTEAF | few | TRBV19
ASSYSGTGENTGELF | NA | TRBV6-2/TRBV6-3
ASSQSNRGYGYT | NA | TRBV4-2
ASTGRNGETQY | many | TRBV2
SVLGQGGRETQY | many | TRBV29-1
SARDPSGPCTDTQY | NA | TRBV20-1
SARTGSSYEQY | many | TRBV20-1
ASSLSTSPPYNEQF | NA | TRBV27
SARALQFSGQETQY | many | TRBV20-1
AILVGRASGQTQY | NA | TRBV12-3/TRBV12-4
ASSLRSVTEAF | many | TRBV28
ASSQSTSTADTQY | many | TRBV4-2